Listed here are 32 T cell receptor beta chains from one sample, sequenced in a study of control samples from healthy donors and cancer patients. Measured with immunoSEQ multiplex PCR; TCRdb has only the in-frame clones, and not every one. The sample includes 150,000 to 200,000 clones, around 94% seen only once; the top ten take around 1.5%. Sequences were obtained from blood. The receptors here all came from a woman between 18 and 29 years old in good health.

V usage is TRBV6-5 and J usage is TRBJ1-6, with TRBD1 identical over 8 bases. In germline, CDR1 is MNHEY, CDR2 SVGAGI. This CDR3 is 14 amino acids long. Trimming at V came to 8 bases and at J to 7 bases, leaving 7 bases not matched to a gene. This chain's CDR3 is CASRRTGRNSPLHF. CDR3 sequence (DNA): TGTGCCAGCCGGCGGACAGGGAGAAATTCACCCCTCCACTTT.

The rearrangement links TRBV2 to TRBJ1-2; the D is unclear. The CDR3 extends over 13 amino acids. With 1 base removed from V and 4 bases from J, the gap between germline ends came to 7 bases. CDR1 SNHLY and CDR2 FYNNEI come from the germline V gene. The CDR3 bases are TGTGCCAGCAGTGAAGGGGTTTTCTATGGCTACACCTTC. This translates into CASSEGVFYGYTF.

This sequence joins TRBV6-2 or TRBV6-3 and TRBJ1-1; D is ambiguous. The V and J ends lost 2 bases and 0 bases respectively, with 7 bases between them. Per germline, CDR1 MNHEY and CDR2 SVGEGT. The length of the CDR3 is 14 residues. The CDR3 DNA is TGTGCCAGCAGTTACGCCAGGATGAACACTGAAGCTTTCTTT. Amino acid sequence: CASSYARMNTEAFF.

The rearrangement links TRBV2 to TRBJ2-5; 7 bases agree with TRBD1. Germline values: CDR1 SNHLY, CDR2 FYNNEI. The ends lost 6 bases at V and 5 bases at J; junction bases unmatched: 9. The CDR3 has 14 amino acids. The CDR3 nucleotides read TGTGCCAGCAGAGCAGGGGGATCGGGGGAGACCCAGTACTTC. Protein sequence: CASRAGGSGETQYF.

In DNA form, the CDR3 reads TGTGCCAGCAGTGGCCGACTAGCGGGCACCTACAATGAGCAGTTCTTC. It yields the protein CASSGRLAGTYNEQFF. The chain employs TRBV28 and TRBJ2-1, with 10 bases lining up with TRBD2. This CDR3 is 16 amino acids long. Germline CDR1 is MDHEN and CDR2 is SYDVKM. J was trimmed by 2 bases and V by 5 bases; bases with no gene match: 6.

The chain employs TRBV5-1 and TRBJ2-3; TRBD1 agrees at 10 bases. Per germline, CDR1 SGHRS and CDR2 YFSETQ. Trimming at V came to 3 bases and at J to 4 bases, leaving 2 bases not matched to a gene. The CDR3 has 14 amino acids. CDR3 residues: CASSSTGGADTQYF. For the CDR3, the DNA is TGCGCCAGCAGCTCGACAGGGGGCGCAGATACGCAGTATTTT.

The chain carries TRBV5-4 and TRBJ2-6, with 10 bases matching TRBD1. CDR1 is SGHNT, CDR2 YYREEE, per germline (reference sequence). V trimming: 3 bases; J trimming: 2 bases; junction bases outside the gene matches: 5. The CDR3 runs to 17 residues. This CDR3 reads CASSWGQGRAGANVLTF. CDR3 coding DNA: TGTGCCAGCAGCTGGGGACAGGGGAGGGCTGGGGCCAACGTCCTGACTTTC.

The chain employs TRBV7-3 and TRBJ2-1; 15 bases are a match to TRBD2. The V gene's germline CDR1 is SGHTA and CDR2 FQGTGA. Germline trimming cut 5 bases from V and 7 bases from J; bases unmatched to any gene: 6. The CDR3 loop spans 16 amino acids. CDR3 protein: CASSVGLAGGGNEQFF. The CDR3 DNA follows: TGTGCCAGCAGCGTGGGACTAGCGGGAGGAGGGAATGAGCAGTTCTTC.

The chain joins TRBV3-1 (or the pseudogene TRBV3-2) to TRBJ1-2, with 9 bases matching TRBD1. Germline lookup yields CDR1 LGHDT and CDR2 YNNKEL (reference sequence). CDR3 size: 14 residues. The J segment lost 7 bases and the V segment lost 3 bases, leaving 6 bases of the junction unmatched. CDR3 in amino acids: CASSHRDRVGGYTF. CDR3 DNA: TGTGCCAGCAGCCACCGGGACAGGGTGGGTGGCTACACCTTC.

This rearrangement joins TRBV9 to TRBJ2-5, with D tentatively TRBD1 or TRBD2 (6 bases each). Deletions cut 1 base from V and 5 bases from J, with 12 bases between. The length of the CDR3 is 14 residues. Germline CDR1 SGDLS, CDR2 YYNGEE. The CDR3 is CASSVLGGGETQYF. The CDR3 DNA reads TGTGCCAGCAGCGTATTGGGGGGCGGGGAGACCCAGTACTTC.

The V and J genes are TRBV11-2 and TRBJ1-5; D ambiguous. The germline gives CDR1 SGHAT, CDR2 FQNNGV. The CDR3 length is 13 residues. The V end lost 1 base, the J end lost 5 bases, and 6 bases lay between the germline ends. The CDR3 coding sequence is TGTGCCAGCAGCTTAGGCGGGGATCAGCCCCAGCATTTT. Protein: CASSLGGDQPQHF.

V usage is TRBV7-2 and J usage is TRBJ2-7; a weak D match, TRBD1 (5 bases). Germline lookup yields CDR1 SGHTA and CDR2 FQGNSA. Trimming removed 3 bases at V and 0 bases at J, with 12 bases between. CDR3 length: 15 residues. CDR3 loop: CASSFTGAPSYEQYF. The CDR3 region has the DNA TGTGCCAGCAGCTTCACAGGAGCCCCCTCCTACGAGCAGTACTTC.

CDR3 coding DNA: TGCGCCAGCAGCTTGGCCGCGGGTATGAACACTGAAGCTTTCTTT. It encodes CASSLAAGMNTEAFF. The V and J genes are TRBV5-1 and TRBJ1-1; D not certain. V lost 0 bases and J lost 0, with 9 bases in between. CDR1 and CDR2 from the germline V gene are SGHRS and YFSETQ. The CDR3 covers 15 residues.

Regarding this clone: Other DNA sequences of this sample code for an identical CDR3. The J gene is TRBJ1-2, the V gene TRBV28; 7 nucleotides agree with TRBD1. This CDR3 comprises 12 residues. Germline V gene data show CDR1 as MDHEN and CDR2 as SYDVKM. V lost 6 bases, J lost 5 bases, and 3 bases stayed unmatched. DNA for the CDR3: TGTGCCAGCAGCGGGACAGCTTATGGCTACACCTTC. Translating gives CASSGTAYGYTF.

The CDR3 loop reads CASSSGENTEAFF. In DNA form, the CDR3 reads TGTGCCAGCAGTTCAGGGGAGAACACTGAAGCTTTCTTT. The V call is TRBV28, the J call TRBJ1-1; maybe TRBD1 (6 bases). Deletions cut 4 bases from V and 1 base from J, with 7 bases between. Germline V gene sequence: CDR1 MDHEN, CDR2 SYDVKM. This CDR3 is 13 amino acids long.

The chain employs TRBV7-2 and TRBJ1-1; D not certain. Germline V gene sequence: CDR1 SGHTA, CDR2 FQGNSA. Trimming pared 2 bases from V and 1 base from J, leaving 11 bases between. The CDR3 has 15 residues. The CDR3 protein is CASSLRHTGNTEAFF. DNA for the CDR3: TGTGCCAGCAGCTTACGACATACGGGGAACACTGAAGCTTTCTTT.

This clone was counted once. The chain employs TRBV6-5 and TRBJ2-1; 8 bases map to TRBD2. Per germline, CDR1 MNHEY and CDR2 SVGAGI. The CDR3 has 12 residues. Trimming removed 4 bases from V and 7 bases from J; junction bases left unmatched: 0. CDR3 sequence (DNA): TGTGCCAGCAGTTTAGCGGGGAATGAGCAGTTCTTC. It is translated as CASSLAGNEQFF.

CDR3 bases: TGTGCCAGCAGCTCCATCAAGAGGGAGGCCTCTGGAAACACCATATATTTT. Translated, it gives CASSSIKREASGNTIYF. V gene TRBV7-9 combines with J gene TRBJ1-3; the D is unclear. Germline V gives CDR1 SEHNR, CDR2 FQNEAQ (reference sequence). The CDR3 has 17 amino acids. V was clipped by 4 bases and J by 0 bases, with 16 bases between them.

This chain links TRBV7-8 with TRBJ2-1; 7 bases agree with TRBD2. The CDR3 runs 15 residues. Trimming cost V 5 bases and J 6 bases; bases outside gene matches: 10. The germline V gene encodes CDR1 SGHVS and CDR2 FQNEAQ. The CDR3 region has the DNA TGTGCCAGCAGCCCCGGGGGAGCGGGGAGCAATGAGCAGTTCTTC. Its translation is CASSPGGAGSNEQFF.

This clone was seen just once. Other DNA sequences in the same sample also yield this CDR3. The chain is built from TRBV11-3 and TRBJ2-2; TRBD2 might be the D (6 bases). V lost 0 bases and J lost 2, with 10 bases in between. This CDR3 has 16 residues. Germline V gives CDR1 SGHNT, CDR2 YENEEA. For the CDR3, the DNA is TGTGCCAGCAGCTTAGATGGAGGGAGCAACACCGGGGAGCTGTTTTTT. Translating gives CASSLDGGSNTGELFF.

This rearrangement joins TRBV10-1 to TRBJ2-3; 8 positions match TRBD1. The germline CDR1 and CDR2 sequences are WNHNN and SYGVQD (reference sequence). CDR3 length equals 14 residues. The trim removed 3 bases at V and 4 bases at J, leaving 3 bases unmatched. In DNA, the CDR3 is TGCGCCAGCAGTGACAGGGGGCTGCCAGATACGCAGTATTTT. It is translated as CASSDRGLPDTQYF.

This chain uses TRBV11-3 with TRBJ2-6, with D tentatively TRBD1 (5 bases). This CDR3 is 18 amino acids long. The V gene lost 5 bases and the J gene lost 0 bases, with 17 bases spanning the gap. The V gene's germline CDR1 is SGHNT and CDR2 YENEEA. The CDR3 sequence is CASSQPTGFPSGANVLTF. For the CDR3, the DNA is TGTGCCAGCAGCCAACCCACAGGCTTCCCCTCTGGGGCCAACGTCCTGACTTTC.

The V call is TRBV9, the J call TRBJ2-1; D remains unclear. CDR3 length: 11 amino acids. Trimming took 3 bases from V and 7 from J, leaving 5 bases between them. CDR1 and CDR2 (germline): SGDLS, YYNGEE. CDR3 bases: TGTGCCAGCAGCGCGAGTAATGAGCAGTTCTTC. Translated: CASSASNEQFF.

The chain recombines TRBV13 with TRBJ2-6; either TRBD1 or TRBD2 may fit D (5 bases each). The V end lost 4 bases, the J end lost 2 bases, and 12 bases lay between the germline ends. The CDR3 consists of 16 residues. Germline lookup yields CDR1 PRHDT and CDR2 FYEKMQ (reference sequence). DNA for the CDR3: TGTGCCAGCAGCTCCGGGACCGGAGCTGGGGCCAACGTCCTGACTTTC. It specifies CASSSGTGAGANVLTF.

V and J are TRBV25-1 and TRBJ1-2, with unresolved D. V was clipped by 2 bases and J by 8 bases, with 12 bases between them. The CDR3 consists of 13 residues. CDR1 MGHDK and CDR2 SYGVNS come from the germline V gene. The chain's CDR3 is CASSETGRTGYTF. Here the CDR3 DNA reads TGTGCCAGCAGTGAAACGGGCAGAACGGGCTACACCTTC.

In DNA form, the CDR3 reads TGTGCCAGCAGCTCCGCCGGGGGACCCCTCCACTTT. This codes for CASSSAGGPLHF. The rearrangement joins TRBV12-3 or TRBV12-4 to TRBJ1-6; perhaps TRBD1 as D (5 bases). The ends were cut back, 6 bases at V and 12 bases at J, with 12 bases in the middle. The CDR3 runs 12 residues.

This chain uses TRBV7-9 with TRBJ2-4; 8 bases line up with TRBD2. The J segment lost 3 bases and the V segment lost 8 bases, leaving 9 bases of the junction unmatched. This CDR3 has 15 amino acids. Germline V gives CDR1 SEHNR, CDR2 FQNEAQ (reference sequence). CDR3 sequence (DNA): TGTGCCAGCGATAATGTCGGGGGGGACAAAAACATTCAGTACTTC. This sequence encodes CASDNVGGDKNIQYF. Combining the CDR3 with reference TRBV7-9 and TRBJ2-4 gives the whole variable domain DTGVSQNPRHKITKRGQNVTFRCDPISEHNRLYWYRQTLGQGPEFLTYFQNEAQLEKSRLLSDRFSAERPKGSFSTLEIQRTEQGDSAMYLCASDNVGGDKNIQYFGAGTRLSVL.

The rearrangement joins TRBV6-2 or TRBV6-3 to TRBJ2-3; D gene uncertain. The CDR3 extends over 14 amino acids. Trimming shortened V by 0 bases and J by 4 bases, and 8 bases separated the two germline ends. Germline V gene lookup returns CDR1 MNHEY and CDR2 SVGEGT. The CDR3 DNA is TGTGCCAGCAGTTACTCTACCCGGTCAGATACGCAGTATTTT. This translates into CASSYSTRSDTQYF.

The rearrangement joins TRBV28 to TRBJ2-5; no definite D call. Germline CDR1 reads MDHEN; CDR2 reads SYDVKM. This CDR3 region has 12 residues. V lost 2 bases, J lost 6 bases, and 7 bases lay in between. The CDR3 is CASSLRLQTQYF. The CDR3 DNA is TGTGCCAGCAGTTTACGCCTCCAGACCCAGTACTTC.

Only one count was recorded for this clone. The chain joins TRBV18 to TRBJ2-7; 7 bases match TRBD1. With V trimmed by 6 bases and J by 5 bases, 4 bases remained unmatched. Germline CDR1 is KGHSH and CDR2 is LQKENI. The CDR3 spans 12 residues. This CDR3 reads CASSRGGNEQYF. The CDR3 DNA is TGTGCCAGCTCGCGAGGGGGCAACGAGCAGTACTTC.

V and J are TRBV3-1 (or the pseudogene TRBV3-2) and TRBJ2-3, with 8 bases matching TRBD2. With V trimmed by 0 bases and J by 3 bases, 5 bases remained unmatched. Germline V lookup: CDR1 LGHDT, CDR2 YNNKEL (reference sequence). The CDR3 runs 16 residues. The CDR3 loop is CASSQERRGATDTQYF. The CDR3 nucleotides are TGTGCCAGCAGCCAAGAAAGGCGGGGGGCGACAGATACGCAGTATTTT.

The CDR3 loop is CASSLERLSTDTQYF. The CDR3 region has the DNA TGTGCCAGCAGCTTAGAACGGCTTAGCACAGATACGCAGTATTTT. The chain links TRBV11-2 to TRBJ2-3; D is undetermined. Between the trimmed V and J ends, which lost 0 bases and 0 bases, there was a span of 7 bases. Germline V gives CDR1 SGHAT, CDR2 FQNNGV. The CDR3 consists of 15 residues. The full variable domain, completed using reference TRBV11-2 and TRBJ2-3, is EAGVAQSPRYKIIEKRQSVAFWCNPISGHATLYWYQQILGQGPKLLIQFQNNGVVDDSQLPKDRFSAERLKGVDSTLKIQPAKLEDSAVYLCASSLERLSTDTQYFGPGTRLTVL.